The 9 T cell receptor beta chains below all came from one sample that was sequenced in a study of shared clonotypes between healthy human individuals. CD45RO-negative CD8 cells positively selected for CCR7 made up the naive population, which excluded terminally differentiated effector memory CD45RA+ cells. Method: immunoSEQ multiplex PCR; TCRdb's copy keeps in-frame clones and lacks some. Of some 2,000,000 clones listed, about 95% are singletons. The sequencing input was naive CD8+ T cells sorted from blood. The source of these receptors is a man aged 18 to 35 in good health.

The CDR3 region is CAWDSGTYEQYF. The CDR3, as DNA: TGTGCCTGGGACTCGGGGACCTACGAGCAGTACTTC. The chain links TRBV30 to TRBJ2-7, with D perhaps TRBD2 (5 bases). The CDR3 is made up of 12 amino acids. V lost 5 bases, J lost 2 bases, and 10 bases lay in between. Germline lookup yields CDR1 GTSNPN and CDR2 SVGIG (reference sequence). Drawing the rest from reference TRBV30 and TRBJ2-7, the complete variable domain is SQTIHQWPATLVQPVGSPLSLECTVEGTSNPNLYWYRQAAGRGLQLLFYSVGIGQISSEVPQNLSASRPQDRQFILSSKKLLLSDSGFYLCAWDSGTYEQYFGPGTRLTVT.

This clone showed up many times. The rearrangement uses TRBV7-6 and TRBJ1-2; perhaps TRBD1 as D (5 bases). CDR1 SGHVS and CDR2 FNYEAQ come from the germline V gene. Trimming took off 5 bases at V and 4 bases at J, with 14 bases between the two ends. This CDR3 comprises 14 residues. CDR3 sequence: CASSPSGGTYGYTF. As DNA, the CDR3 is TGTGCCAGCAGCCCTTCGGGGGGTACCTATGGCTACACCTTC.

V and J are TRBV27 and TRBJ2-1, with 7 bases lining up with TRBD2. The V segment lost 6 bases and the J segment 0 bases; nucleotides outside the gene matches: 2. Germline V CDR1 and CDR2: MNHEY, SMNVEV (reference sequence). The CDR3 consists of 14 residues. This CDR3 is CASRGGSSYNEQFF. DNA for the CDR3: TGTGCCAGCAGGGGAGGGAGCTCCTACAATGAGCAGTTCTTC.

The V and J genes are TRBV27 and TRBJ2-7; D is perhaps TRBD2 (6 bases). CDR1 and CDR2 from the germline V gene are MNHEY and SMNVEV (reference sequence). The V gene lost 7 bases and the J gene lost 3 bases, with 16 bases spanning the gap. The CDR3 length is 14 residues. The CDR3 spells CASKPRDSYYEQYF. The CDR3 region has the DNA TGTGCCAGCAAGCCCCGGGACTCTTACTACGAGCAGTACTTC.

The CDR3 DNA reads TGTGCCAGCAGTTTATCTCTGGGCCAGGGTGAGGAGAACACTGAAGCTTTCTTT. Translation: CASSLSLGQGEENTEAFF. V and J are TRBV28 and TRBJ1-1; TRBD1 is a possible D gene (5 bases). Per the germline V gene, CDR1 is MDHEN and CDR2 is SYDVKM. Trimming left V 1 base short and J 1 base short, with 19 bases between. The CDR3 runs to 18 residues.

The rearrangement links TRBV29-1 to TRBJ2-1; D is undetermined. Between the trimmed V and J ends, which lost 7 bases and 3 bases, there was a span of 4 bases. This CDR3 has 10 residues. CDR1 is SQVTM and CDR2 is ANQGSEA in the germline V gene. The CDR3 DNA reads TGCAGCGCCTACTACAATGAGCAGTTCTTC. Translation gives CSAYYNEQFF.

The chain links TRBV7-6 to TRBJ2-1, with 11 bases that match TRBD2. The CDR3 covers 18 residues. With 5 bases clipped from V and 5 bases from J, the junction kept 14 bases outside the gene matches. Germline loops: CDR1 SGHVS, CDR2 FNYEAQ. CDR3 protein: CASSVGTSGSLVDNEQFF. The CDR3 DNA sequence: TGTGCCAGCAGCGTCGGTACTAGCGGGAGTTTGGTCGACAATGAGCAGTTCTTC.

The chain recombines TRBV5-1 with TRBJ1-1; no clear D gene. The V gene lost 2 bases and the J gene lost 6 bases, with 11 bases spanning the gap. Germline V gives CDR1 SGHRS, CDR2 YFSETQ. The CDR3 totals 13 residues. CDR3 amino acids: CASSLRELAEAFF. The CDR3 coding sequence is TGCGCCAGCAGCTTACGGGAGCTCGCTGAAGCTTTCTTT.

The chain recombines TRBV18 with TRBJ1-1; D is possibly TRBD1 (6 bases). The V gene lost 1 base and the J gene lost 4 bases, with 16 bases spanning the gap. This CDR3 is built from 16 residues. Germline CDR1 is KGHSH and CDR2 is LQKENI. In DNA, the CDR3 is TGTGCCAGCTCACCACTCAGGGGCGCCGGTTTCACTGAAGCTTTCTTT. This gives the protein CASSPLRGAGFTEAFF.